This passage covers 8 T cell receptor beta chains from one sample sequenced in a study of T-cell reconstitution after alpha-beta-depleted transplantation in children. Preparing the TCRbeta library involved the use of unique molecular identifiers. Using its own MiXCR run on the PCR reads, TCRdb lists one record per CDR3 protein. The data hold about 440,000 distinct CDR3 sequences, with approximately 42% observed a single time. Sample: PBMCs, taken before TCRalphabeta/CD19-depleted stem cell transplant. These receptors came from a girl aged 2-10 years with aplastic anemia, due to receive a stem cell transplant.

J is TRBJ1-6 and V is TRBV6-1; a weak D match, TRBD1 (6 bases). The CDR3 sequence is 14 residues long. Germline V gene data show CDR1 as MNHNS and CDR2 as SASEGT. V lost 6 bases and J lost 6, with 12 bases in between. CDR3 residues: CASRPTGFNSPLHF. As DNA, the CDR3 is TGTGCCAGCAGACCCACAGGGTTTAATTCACCCCTCCACTTT.

This clonotype appeared a few times. The chain joins TRBV20-1 to TRBJ2-5; the match to TRBD2 covers 7 bases. CDR3 length equals 14 residues. V trimming: 3 bases; J trimming: 3 bases; junction bases outside the gene matches: 7. The germline V gene has CDR1 DFQATT and CDR2 SNEGSKA (reference sequence). CDR3 protein: CSASQGGRKETQYF. The CDR3, as DNA: TGCAGTGCTAGCCAGGGCGGGAGAAAAGAGACCCAGTACTTC.

This rearrangement joins TRBV15 to TRBJ2-6, with TRBD2 identical over 13 bases. Germline V lookup: CDR1 LNHNV, CDR2 YYDKDF (reference sequence). The CDR3 sequence is 16 residues long. V was clipped by 9 bases and J by 4 bases; unmatched bases: 6. CDR3 sequence reads: CATPGTSGKGANVLTF. CDR3 sequence (DNA): TGTGCCACGCCCGGGACTAGCGGGAAGGGGGCCAACGTCCTGACTTTC.

In this sample, this clonotype turned up a few times. The CDR3 DNA reads as TGCGCCAGCAGAATTATTAGCTGGATCTATGAGCAGTTCTTC. This sequence encodes CASRIISWIYEQFF. This rearrangement joins TRBV4-1 to TRBJ2-1, with no clear D. This CDR3 is built from 14 residues. Germline V gene lookup returns CDR1 MGHRA and CDR2 YSYEKL. V lost 6 bases to trimming and J lost 8 bases, with 17 bases between them.

Ten or more counts support this clonotype. In DNA form, the CDR3 reads TGTGCCAGCAGTGAATATAAGGGCTACACCTTC. Protein sequence: CASSEYKGYTF. The chain combines TRBV25-1 with TRBJ1-2, with D uncertain. V lost 0 bases and J 8 bases, leaving 4 bases between the germline ends. The germline CDR1 and CDR2 sequences are MGHDK and SYGVNS. The CDR3 extends over 11 amino acids.

V gene TRBV6-1 combines with J gene TRBJ1-5; 7 nucleotides match TRBD1. CDR1 is MNHNS, CDR2 SASEGT, per germline. After removal of 6 bases from V and 6 bases from J, the junction contained 8 bases not matched to a gene. This CDR3 has 14 amino acids. The CDR3 spells CASSSDRRGQPQHF. CDR3 in DNA: TGTGCCAGCAGCTCGGACAGGCGGGGTCAGCCCCAGCATTTT.

The rearrangement uses TRBV7-8 and TRBJ2-1; D possibly corresponds to TRBD2 (6 bases). V lost 5 bases, J lost 1 base, and 27 bases lay in between. The CDR3 runs 20 residues. Per the germline V gene, CDR1 is SGHVS and CDR2 is FQNEAQ. The CDR3 here is CASSRWVRRASGGSYNEQFF. In DNA form, the CDR3 reads TGTGCCAGCAGCCGTTGGGTACGGAGGGCCTCGGGTGGGTCCTACAATGAGCAGTTCTTC.

The V call is TRBV28, the J call TRBJ2-7; unclear D gene. The ends were cut back, 5 bases at V and 2 bases at J, with 13 bases in the middle. CDR1 is MDHEN and CDR2 is SYDVKM in the germline V gene. The CDR3 spans 14 residues. CDR3 region: CASSVRTSAYEQYF. The CDR3 coding sequence is TGTGCCAGCAGTGTCCGGACGTCAGCCTACGAGCAGTACTTC.